These 10 T cell receptor beta chains came from one sample sequenced in a study of blood T cell repertoires in COVID-19. Repertoires were generated with immunoSEQ multiplex PCR, while TCRdb's copy carries only in-frame clones and drops some. Here the sample spans 170,000 or so clones, around 73% being singletons. Sample: PBMCs or T cells enriched from blood (not recorded which). The receptors shown here come from a woman aged 45-59 years who had recovered from COVID-19.

The chain couples TRBV18 to TRBJ1-2; 10 bases are shared with TRBD1. The CDR3 runs 14 residues. The ends lost 4 bases at V and 9 bases at J; junction bases unmatched: 8. From germline, CDR1 is KGHSH and CDR2 LQKENI. CDR3 sequence reads: CASSLQGQGDSYTF. The CDR3 DNA sequence: TGTGCCAGCTCACTTCAAGGACAGGGGGATAGCTACACCTTC. The variable domain in full, with the rest retrieved from reference TRBV18 and TRBJ1-2, is NAGVMQNPRHLVRRRGQEARLRCSPMKGHSHVYWYRQLPEEGLKFMVYLQKENIIDESGMPKERFSAEFPKEGPSILRIQQVVRGDSAAYFCASSLQGQGDSYTFGSGTRLTVV.

CDR3 bases: TGCGCCAGCAGCCAAGATAGGCGGAACCAGCCCCAGCATTTT. It is translated as CASSQDRRNQPQHF. This chain links TRBV4-3 with TRBJ1-5, with D unresolved. Germline V gene data show CDR1 as LGHNA and CDR2 as YSLEER. Trimming pared 0 bases from V and 7 bases from J, leaving 10 bases between. This CDR3 comprises 14 residues.

V gene TRBV27 combines with J gene TRBJ2-7; D gene uncertain. CDR3 length: 15 amino acids. The V end lost 2 bases, the J end lost 6 bases, and 17 bases lay between the germline ends. Germline-derived CDR1 and CDR2 are MNHEY and SMNVEV (reference sequence). CDR3 amino acids: CASSLASAYPGEQYF. In nucleotides, the CDR3 is TGTGCCAGCAGTTTAGCAAGCGCCTATCCTGGCGAGCAGTACTTC.

The CDR3 sequence: CASSLGPSPYNEQFF. Here the CDR3 DNA reads TGTGCCAGCAGCTTAGGTCCAAGCCCCTACAATGAGCAGTTCTTC. This chain connects TRBV7-9 to TRBJ2-1; no clear D. Trimming removed 1 base from V and 2 bases from J, with 9 bases in between. The CDR3 is made up of 15 amino acids. Germline CDR1 reads SEHNR; CDR2 reads FQNEAQ (reference sequence).

The chain uses TRBV28 and TRBJ1-4; 9 bases match TRBD1. CDR3 length: 14 residues. With 10 bases clipped from V and 12 bases from J, the junction kept 15 bases outside the gene matches. CDR1 is MDHEN, CDR2 SYDVKM, per germline. Here the CDR3 reads CAIPLGQGTGELFF. Written as DNA, the CDR3 is TGTGCCATCCCCCTGGGACAGGGAACGGGGGAACTGTTTTTT.

This clone appeared a few times. Other DNA sequences from this sample encode an identical CDR3 as well. The chain combines TRBV5-1 with TRBJ1-1; D is undetermined. This CDR3 has 15 residues. Looked up from germline, CDR1 is SGHRS and CDR2 is YFSETQ. V lost 1 base and J lost 5, with 15 bases in between. CDR3 DNA sequence: TGCGCCAGCAGCTTGACGGGAACCACGGGGACTGAAGCTTTCTTT. Translation: CASSLTGTTGTEAFF.

V usage is TRBV21-1 and J usage is TRBJ2-3; TRBD2, the table's D call, was not compared with the DNA. TRBV21-1 constitutes a pseudogene. This CDR3 is built from 17 residues. The CDR3 DNA reads as TGTGCCAGCAGCCCCCGAGCGAGACCCCTTGCTCCAGATACGCAGTATTTT. Its translation: CASSPRARPLAPDTQYF.

This clone was recorded a few times. The J gene is TRBJ2-7, the V gene TRBV18, with 11 bases lining up with TRBD1. The CDR3 length is 15 residues. Trimming took 1 base from V and 7 from J; bases not matched to a gene: 6. Germline-derived CDR1 and CDR2 are KGHSH and LQKENI. DNA of the CDR3: TGTGCCAGCTCACCACTGGGACAGGGGGTTACGGAGCAGTACTTC. Residues: CASSPLGQGVTEQYF.

J is TRBJ1-4 and V is TRBV7-9, with a possible D match to TRBD1 (6 bases). V was trimmed by 5 bases and J by 7 bases, leaving 17 bases between them. Germline V gives CDR1 SEHNR, CDR2 FQNEAQ (reference sequence). The CDR3 contains 15 residues. CDR3 loop: CASSPETGVGEKLFF. Here the CDR3 DNA reads TGTGCCAGCAGCCCTGAGACAGGTGTAGGTGAAAAACTGTTTTTT.

The chain recombines TRBV13 with TRBJ2-7, with TRBD2 matching 9 bases. V trimming: 5 bases; J trimming: 0 bases; junction bases outside the gene matches: 8. CDR3 size: 16 residues. Germline V lookup: CDR1 PRHDT, CDR2 FYEKMQ (reference sequence). The CDR3 DNA is TGTGCCAGCAGCCAAGGCTATAGCGGGGGCTCCTACGAGCAGTACTTC. Translated, it gives CASSQGYSGGSYEQYF.